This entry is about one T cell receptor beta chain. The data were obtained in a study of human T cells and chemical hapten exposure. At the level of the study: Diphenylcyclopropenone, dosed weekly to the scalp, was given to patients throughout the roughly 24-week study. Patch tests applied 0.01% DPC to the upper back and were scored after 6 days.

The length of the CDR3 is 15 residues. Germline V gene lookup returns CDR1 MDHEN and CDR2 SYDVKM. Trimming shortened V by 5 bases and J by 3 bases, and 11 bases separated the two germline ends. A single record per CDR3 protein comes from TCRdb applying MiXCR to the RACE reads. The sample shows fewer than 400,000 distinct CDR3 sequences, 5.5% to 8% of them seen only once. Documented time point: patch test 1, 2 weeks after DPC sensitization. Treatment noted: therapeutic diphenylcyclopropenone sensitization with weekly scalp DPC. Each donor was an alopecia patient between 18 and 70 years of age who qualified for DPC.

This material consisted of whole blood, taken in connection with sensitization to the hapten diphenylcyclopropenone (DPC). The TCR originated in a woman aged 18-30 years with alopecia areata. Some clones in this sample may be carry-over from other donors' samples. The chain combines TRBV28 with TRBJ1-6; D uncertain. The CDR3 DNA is TGTGCCAGCAGTCCGCTCGACAACTATAATTCACCCCTCCACTTT. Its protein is CASSPLDNYNSPLHF.